The present T cell receptor (beta chain) was sequenced within a study of blood T cell repertoires in COVID-19. CDR3 size: 15 residues. CDR1 MNHEY and CDR2 SVGEGT come from the germline V gene. The V and J ends lost 5 bases and 4 bases respectively, with 15 bases between them. Cohorts were determined from participant-reported clinical history. Here immunoSEQ multiplex PCR was the method, and the copy in TCRdb shows in-frame clones only, minus some. The table lists some 62,000 clones, around 80% of them singletons. The chain recombines TRBV6-2 or TRBV6-3 with TRBJ1-5; the D gene is possibly TRBD1 (5 bases). This clonotype originated in a woman in her thirties or forties with acute COVID-19. Sequencing was carried out using PBMCs or T cells enriched from blood (not recorded which). Here the CDR3 reads CASSRGRGRNQPQHF. In nucleotides, the CDR3 is TGTGCCAGCAGTAGGGGAAGGGGTCGGAATCAGCCCCAGCATTTT.